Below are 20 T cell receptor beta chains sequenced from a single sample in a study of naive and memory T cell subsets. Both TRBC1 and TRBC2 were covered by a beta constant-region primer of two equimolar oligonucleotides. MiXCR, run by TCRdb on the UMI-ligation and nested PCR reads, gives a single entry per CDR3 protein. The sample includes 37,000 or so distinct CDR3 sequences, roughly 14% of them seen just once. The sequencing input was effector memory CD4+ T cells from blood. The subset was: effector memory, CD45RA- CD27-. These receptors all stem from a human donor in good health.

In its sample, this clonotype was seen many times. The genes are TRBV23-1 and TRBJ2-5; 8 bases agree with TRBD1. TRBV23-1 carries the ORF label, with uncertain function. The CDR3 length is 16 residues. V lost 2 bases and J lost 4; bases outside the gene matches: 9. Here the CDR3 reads CASSQGSRQGLETQYF. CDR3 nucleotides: TGCGCCAGCAGTCAAGGTTCGAGACAGGGGTTAGAGACCCAGTACTTC.

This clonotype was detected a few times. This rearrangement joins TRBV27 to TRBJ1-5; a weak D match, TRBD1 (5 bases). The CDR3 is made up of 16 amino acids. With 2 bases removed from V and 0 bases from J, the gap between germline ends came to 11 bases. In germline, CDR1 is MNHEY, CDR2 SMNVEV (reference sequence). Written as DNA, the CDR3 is TGTGCCAGCAGTTTAAAAGCAGGGACTAGCAATCAGCCCCAGCATTTT. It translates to CASSLKAGTSNQPQHF.

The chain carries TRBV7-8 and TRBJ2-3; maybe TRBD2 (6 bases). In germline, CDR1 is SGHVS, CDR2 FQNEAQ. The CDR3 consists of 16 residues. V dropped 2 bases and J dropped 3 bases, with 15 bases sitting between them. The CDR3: CASSLFSGPGTDTQYF. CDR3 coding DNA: TGTGCCAGCAGCTTATTTAGCGGCCCTGGTACAGATACGCAGTATTTT.

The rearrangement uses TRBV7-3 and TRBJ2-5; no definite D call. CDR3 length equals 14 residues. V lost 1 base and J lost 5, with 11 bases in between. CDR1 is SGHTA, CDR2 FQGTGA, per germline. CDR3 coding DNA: TGTGCCAGCAGCTTAAATGGAGTCCGGGAGACCCAGTACTTC. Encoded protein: CASSLNGVRETQYF.

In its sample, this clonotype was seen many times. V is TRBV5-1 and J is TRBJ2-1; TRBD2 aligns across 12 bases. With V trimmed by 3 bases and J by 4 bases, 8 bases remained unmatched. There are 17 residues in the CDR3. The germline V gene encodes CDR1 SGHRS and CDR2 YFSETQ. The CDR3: CASSSWTSGTKYNEQFF. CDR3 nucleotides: TGCGCCAGCAGCTCATGGACTAGCGGGACGAAATACAATGAGCAGTTCTTC.

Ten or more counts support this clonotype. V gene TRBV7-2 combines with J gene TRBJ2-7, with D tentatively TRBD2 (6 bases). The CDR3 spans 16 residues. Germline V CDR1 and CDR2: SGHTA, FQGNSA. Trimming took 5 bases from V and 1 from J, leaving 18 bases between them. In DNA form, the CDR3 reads TGTGCCAGCAGCCCCAACCCGGCGGGGTCGTCCTACGAGCAGTACTTC. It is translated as CASSPNPAGSSYEQYF.

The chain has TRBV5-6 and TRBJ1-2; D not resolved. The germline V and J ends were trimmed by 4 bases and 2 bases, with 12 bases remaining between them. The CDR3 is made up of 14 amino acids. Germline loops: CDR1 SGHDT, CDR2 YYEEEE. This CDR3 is CASSPISRNYGYTF. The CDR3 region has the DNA TGTGCCAGCAGCCCCATTTCCAGGAACTATGGCTACACCTTC.

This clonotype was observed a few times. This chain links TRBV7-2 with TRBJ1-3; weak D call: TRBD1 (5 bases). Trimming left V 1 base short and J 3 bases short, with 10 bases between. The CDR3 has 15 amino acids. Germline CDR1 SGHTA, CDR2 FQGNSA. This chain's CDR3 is CASSLGAGFGNTIYF. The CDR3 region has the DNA TGTGCCAGCAGCTTAGGAGCAGGGTTTGGAAACACCATATATTTT.

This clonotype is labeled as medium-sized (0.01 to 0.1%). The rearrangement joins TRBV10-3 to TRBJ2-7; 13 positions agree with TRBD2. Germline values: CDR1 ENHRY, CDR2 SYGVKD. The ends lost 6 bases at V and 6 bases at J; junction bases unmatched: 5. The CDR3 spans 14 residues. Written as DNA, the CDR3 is TGTGCCATCAGCGGGACTAGCGGGATACGCGAGCAGTACTTC. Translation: CAISGTSGIREQYF.

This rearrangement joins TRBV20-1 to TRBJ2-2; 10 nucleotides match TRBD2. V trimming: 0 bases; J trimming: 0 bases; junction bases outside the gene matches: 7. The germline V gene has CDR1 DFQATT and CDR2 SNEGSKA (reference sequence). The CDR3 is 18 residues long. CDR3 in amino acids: CSARDVTSGAANTGELFF. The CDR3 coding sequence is TGCAGTGCTAGAGATGTTACTAGCGGGGCCGCGAACACCGGGGAGCTGTTTTTT.

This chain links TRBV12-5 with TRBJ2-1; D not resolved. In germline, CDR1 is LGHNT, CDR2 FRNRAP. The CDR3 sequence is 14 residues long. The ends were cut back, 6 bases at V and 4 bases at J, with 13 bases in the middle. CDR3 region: CASGREVGYNEQFF. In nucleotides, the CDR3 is TGTGCTAGTGGCCGAGAGGTAGGATACAATGAGCAGTTCTTC.

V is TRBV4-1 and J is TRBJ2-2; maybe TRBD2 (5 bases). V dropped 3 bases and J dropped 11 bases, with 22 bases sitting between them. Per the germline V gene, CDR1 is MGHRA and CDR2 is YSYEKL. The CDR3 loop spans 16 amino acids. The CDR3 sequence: CASSHMGVSLTRELFF. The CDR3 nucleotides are TGCGCCAGCAGCCACATGGGAGTTTCCCTCACCCGAGAGCTGTTTTTT.

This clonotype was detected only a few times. The CDR3 bases are TGCAGTGCTAGAGATTTCGGGGTCCCTAATTCACCCCTCCACTTT. Translated: CSARDFGVPNSPLHF. V usage is TRBV20-1 and J usage is TRBJ1-6; D remains ambiguous. This CDR3 comprises 15 residues. Trimming pared 0 bases from V and 6 bases from J, leaving 12 bases between. CDR1 and CDR2 (germline): DFQATT, SNEGSKA (reference sequence).

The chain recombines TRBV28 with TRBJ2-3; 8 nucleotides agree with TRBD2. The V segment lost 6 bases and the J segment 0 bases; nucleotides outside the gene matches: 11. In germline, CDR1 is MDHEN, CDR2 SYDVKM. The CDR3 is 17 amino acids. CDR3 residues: CASRGLPGGISTDTQYF. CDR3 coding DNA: TGTGCCAGCAGAGGACTCCCGGGGGGGATTAGCACAGATACGCAGTATTTT. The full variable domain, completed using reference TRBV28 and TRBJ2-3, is DVKVTQSSRYLVKRTGEKVFLECVQDMDHENMFWYRQDPGLGLRLIYFSYDVKMKEKGDIPEGYSVSREKKERFSLILESASTNQTSMYLCASRGLPGGISTDTQYFGPGTRLTVL.

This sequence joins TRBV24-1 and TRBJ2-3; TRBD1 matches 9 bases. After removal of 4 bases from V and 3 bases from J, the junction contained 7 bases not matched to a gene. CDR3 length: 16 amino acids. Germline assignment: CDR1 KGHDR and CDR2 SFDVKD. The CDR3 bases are TGTGCCACCAGTGACCCAACAGGGGGCAAGACAGATACGCAGTATTTT. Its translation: CATSDPTGGKTDTQYF.

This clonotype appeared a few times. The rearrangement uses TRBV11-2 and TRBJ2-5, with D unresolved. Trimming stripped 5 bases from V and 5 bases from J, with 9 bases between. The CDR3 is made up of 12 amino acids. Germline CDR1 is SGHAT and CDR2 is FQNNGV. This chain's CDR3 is CASSRNRETQYF. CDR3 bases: TGTGCCAGCAGCCGCAATCGGGAGACCCAGTACTTC.

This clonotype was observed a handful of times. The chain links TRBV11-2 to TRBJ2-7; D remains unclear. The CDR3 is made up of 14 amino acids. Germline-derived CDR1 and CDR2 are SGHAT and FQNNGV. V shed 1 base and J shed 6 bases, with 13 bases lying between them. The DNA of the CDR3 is TGTGCCAGCAGCTTAGGTGTACCGCGAGGCGAGCAGTACTTC. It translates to CASSLGVPRGEQYF.

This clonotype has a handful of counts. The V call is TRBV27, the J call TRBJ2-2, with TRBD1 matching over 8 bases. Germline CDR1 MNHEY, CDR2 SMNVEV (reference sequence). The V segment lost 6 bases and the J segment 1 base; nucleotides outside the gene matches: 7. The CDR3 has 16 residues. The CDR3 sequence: CASRPQGALNTGELFF. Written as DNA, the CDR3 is TGTGCCAGCAGACCTCAGGGGGCATTGAACACCGGGGAGCTGTTTTTT.

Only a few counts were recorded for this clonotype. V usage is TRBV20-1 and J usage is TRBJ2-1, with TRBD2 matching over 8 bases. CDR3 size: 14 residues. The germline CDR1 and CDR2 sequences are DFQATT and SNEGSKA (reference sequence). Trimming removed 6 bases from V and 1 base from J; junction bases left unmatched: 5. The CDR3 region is CSATTSGSYNEQFF. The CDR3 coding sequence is TGCAGTGCCACCACTAGCGGATCCTACAATGAGCAGTTCTTC.

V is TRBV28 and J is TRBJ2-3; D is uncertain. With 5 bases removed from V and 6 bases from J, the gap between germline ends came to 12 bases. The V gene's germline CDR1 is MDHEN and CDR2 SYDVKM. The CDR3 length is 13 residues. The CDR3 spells CASSKPPADTQYF. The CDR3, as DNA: TGTGCCAGCAGTAAACCTCCAGCGGATACGCAGTATTTT.